The 7 T cell receptor beta chains below come from one sample, sequenced in a study of CD8 T cells in ankylosing spondylitis. Their antigens remain unidentified. Study-level results: One TCR beta motif, made up of roughly eight highly homologous variants, appeared characteristic of ankylosing spondylitis blood.

In TCRdb, the 5' RACE reads were re-called with MiXCR into one record per CDR3 protein. Among under 450,000 distinct CDR3 sequences listed, 17% were seen once. The sequenced sample was blood, either unsorted or a sorted T cell fraction (not recorded which). These receptors were collected from a male donor with ankylosing spondylitis.

Written as DNA, the CDR3 is TGTGCCAGCAGCTTAAAAGGACAGTTCCACGAGCAGTACTTC. Protein sequence: CASSLKGQFHEQYF. V gene TRBV11-2 combines with J gene TRBJ2-7; the D gene is possibly TRBD1 (6 bases). Germline V gene data show CDR1 as SGHAT and CDR2 as FQNNGV. The ends were cut back, 2 bases at V and 5 bases at J, with 13 bases in the middle. The CDR3 is 14 residues long.

This clonotype was seen a handful of times. The chain employs TRBV5-1 and TRBJ1-1; the match to TRBD1 covers 7 bases. Germline assignment: CDR1 SGHRS and CDR2 YFSETQ. Trimming cost V 4 bases and J 0 bases; bases outside gene matches: 6. This CDR3 has 15 residues. In DNA form, the CDR3 reads TGCGCCAGCAGCGACCAGACAGGGTTGAACACTGAAGCTTTCTTT. Translated, it gives CASSDQTGLNTEAFF.

This clonotype has just a few counts. This chain links TRBV7-2 with TRBJ1-6, with D maybe TRBD1 (5 bases). Germline values: CDR1 SGHTA, CDR2 FQGNSA. CDR3 length: 15 amino acids. Trimming removed 6 bases from V and 5 bases from J, with 14 bases in between. CDR3 in amino acids: CASSIGASNNSPLHF. The CDR3 DNA reads TGTGCCAGCAGTATTGGGGCTTCTAATAATTCACCCCTCCACTTT.

This clonotype has at least ten counts. V and J are TRBV18 and TRBJ1-1; D unclear. CDR1 is KGHSH and CDR2 is LQKENI in the germline V gene. V lost 0 bases and J 5 bases, leaving 7 bases between the germline ends. This CDR3 contains 13 residues. This CDR3 is CASSPPAGTEAFF. CDR3 coding DNA: TGTGCCAGCTCACCACCGGCCGGGACTGAAGCTTTCTTT.

This clonotype was seen repeatedly, ten times or more. The rearrangement links TRBV4-3 to TRBJ2-1; D gene ambiguous. CDR1 LGHNA and CDR2 YSLEER come from the germline V gene. The ends were cut back, 11 bases at V and 9 bases at J, with 8 bases in the middle. The CDR3 covers 9 residues. CDR3 amino acids: CAHWPEQFF. In nucleotides, the CDR3 is TGCGCCCATTGGCCTGAGCAGTTCTTC.

This clonotype was detected only a few times. The V gene is TRBV15, the J gene TRBJ2-3, with 8 bases identical to TRBD2. V shed 1 base and J 6 bases; nucleotides not matched to a gene: 6. This CDR3 is built from 15 residues. Germline CDR1 reads LNHNV; CDR2 reads YYDKDF (reference sequence). Here the CDR3 DNA reads TGTGCCACCAGCAGAGGGGACGGGGGGGAGGATACGCAGTATTTT. Its protein product is CATSRGDGGEDTQYF.

This chain joins TRBV6-1 and TRBJ2-4; D is undetermined. This CDR3 spans 14 amino acids. V was pared by 6 bases and J by 3 bases, with 12 bases between. Germline CDR1 and CDR2: MNHNS and SASEGT. The DNA for the CDR3 is TGTGCCAGCAGGGCCGCTGCAAACAAAAACATTCAGTACTTC. This codes for CASRAAANKNIQYF.